What follows describes a single T cell receptor beta chain. The antigen is unknown. This entry is derived from a study of shared clonotypes between healthy human individuals. Overall study results and limits: Owing to a small donor count, the genetic and exposure-history diversity represented was limited.

Over several immunoSEQ plates, each subset's genomic DNA was distributed in even portions. In the sorted-subset replicate PCRs, roughly 210 ng DNA, 25,000 to 30,000 T cell genomes, was used. Generated by immunoSEQ multiplex PCR, the TCRdb table keeps only in-frame clones and is missing some. The sample contains more than 2 million clones, 90% to 95% of which appear only once. The CDR3 spans 15 residues. Trimming cost V 6 bases and J 8 bases, with 19 bases left between them. Germline-derived CDR1 and CDR2 are SGHAT and FQNNGV. The specimen sequenced was naive CD4+ T cells sorted from blood. The subset here: CD45RA+ positively selected. The receptor was derived from a young man in good health. The genes are TRBV11-2 and TRBJ1-4; maybe TRBD1 (5 bases). This CDR3 reads CASRSWGGVAEKLFF. For the CDR3, the DNA is TGTGCCAGCAGATCTTGGGGCGGGGTCGCCGAAAAACTGTTTTTT.